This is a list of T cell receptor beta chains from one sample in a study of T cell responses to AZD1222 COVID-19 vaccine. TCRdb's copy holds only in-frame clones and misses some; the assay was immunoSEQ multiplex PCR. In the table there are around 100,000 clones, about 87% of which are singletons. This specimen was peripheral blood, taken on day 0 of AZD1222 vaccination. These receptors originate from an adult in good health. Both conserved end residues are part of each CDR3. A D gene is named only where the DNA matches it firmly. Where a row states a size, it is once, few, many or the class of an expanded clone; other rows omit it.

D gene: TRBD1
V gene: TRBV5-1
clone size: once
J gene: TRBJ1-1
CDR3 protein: CASSHGQGGTEAFF
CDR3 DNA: TGCGCCAGCAGCCACGGACAGGGGGGGACTGAAGCTTTCTTT

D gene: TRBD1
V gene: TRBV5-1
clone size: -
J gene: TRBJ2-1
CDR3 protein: CASSPTGGSYNEQFF
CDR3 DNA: TGCGCCAGCAGCCCAACAGGGGGTTCCTACAATGAGCAGTTCTTC

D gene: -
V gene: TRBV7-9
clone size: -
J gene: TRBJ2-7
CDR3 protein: CASSSLGRGGEQYF
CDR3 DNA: TGTGCCAGCAGCTCCCTAGGACGGGGAGGCGAGCAGTACTTC

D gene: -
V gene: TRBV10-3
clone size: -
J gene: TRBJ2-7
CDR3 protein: CAISRDSSDYEQYF
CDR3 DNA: TGTGCCATCAGCCGGGACTCATCTGACTACGAGCAGTACTTC

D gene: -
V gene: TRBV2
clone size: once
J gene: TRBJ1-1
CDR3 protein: CASSEGSVETEAFF
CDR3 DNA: TGTGCCAGCAGTGAGGGGTCCGTGGAGACTGAAGCTTTCTTT

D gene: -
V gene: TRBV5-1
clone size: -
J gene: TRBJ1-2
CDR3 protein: CASSWSVQSYGYTF
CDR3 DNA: TGCGCCAGCAGCTGGTCCGTTCAGAGCTATGGCTACACCTTC

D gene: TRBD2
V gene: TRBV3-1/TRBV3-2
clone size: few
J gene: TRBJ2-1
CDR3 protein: CASSLSGDYNEQFF
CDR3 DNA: TGTGCCAGCAGCCTGAGCGGGGACTACAATGAGCAGTTCTTC

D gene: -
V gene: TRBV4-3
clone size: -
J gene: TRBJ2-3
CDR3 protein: CASSQDKLVNTQYF
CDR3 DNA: TGCGCCAGCAGCCAAGACAAACTAGTCAATACGCAGTATTTT

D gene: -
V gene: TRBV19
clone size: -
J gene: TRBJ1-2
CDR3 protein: CASTPEQTAREGYTF
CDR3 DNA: TGTGCCAGTACCCCGGAACAGACAGCTAGGGAGGGCTACACCTTC

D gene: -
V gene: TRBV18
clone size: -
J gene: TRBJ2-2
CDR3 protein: CASSPPRGAPNTGELFF
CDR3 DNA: TGTGCCAGCTCACCACCTAGGGGGGCTCCGAACACCGGGGAGCTGTTTTTT

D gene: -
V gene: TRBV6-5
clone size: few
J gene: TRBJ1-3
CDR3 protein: CASSYSTGGAGNTIYF
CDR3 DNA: TGTGCCAGCAGTTACTCGACCGGTGGAGCTGGAAACACCATATATTTT

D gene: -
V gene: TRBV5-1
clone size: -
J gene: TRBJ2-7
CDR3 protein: CASTPSPSWDTVYEQYF
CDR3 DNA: TGCGCCAGCACCCCCTCTCCTTCTTGGGACACAGTCTACGAGCAGTACTTC

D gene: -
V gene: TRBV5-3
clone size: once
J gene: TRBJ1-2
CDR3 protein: CARSLDVPLDGYTF
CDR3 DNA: TGTGCCAGAAGCTTGGACGTCCCTTTGGATGGCTACACCTTC